One and the same sample provided the 22 T cell receptor beta chains below, sequenced in a study of blood T cell repertoires in COVID-19. Some clones are missing from TCRdb's copy, which holds only in-frame ones; the method was immunoSEQ multiplex PCR. Among approximately 100,000 clones listed, about 82% were seen once. The sample taken for sequencing was peripheral blood. The receptors shown here come from a human donor in a cohort sampled during active COVID-19.

V is TRBV11-2 and J is TRBJ2-7; 8 bases agree with TRBD1. The V gene end was trimmed by 1 base and the J gene end by 6 bases; junction bases not matched to a gene: 5. This CDR3 comprises 14 residues. Germline CDR1 and CDR2: SGHAT and FQNNGV. The CDR3 sequence is CASSLGQTGAEQYF. The CDR3 DNA is TGTGCCAGCAGCTTAGGTCAGACAGGGGCCGAGCAGTACTTC.

The chain joins TRBV9 to TRBJ1-5, with 7 nucleotides matching TRBD1. Germline trimming cut 4 bases from V and 4 bases from J; bases unmatched to any gene: 8. CDR3 length: 15 amino acids. Germline loops: CDR1 SGDLS, CDR2 YYNGEE. The CDR3 loop reads CASSKGADRNQPQHF. CDR3 bases: TGTGCCAGCAGCAAGGGGGCAGATCGTAATCAGCCCCAGCATTTT.

The chain links TRBV4-2 to TRBJ2-1; TRBD1 matches at 7 bases. Germline V gene data show CDR1 as LGHNA and CDR2 as YNFKEQ. The V segment lost 2 bases and the J segment 2 bases; nucleotides outside the gene matches: 18. This CDR3 region has 20 residues. The CDR3 is CASSQSGQDPIPTAYNEQFF. The CDR3, as DNA: TGTGCCAGCAGCCAAAGTGGACAGGACCCCATACCGACTGCCTACAATGAGCAGTTCTTC.

The DNA for the CDR3 is TGTGCCCAGTACGGGGGGGTCACAGATACGCAGTATTTT. This codes for CAQYGGVTDTQYF. The chain recombines TRBV7-2 with TRBJ2-3; 8 nucleotides match TRBD2. The J segment lost 2 bases and the V segment lost 11 bases, leaving 6 bases of the junction unmatched. CDR3 length equals 13 residues. Germline V gene lookup returns CDR1 SGHTA and CDR2 FQGNSA.

The CDR3 DNA reads TGTGCCAGCAGCCAATGGGGACAGAGCACAGATACGCAGTATTTT. Its translation is CASSQWGQSTDTQYF. The genes are TRBV7-3 and TRBJ2-3; TRBD1 agrees at 7 bases. Germline assignment: CDR1 SGHTA and CDR2 FQGTGA. The CDR3 has 15 residues. The V gene end was trimmed by 5 bases and the J gene end by 0 bases; junction bases not matched to a gene: 5. Looking up the rest from reference TRBV7-3 and TRBJ2-3 gives the full variable domain: GAGVSQTPSNKVTEKGKYVELRCDPISGHTALYWYRQSLGQGPEFLIYFQGTGAADDSGLPNDRFFAVRPEGSVSTLKIQRTERGDSAVYLCASSQWGQSTDTQYFGPGTRLTVL.

The V gene is TRBV6-6, the J gene TRBJ2-3; 10 bases are shared with TRBD1. The CDR3 has 16 amino acids. The germline V gene encodes CDR1 MNHNY and CDR2 SVGAGI (reference sequence). The V gene end was trimmed by 5 bases and the J gene end by 6 bases; junction bases not matched to a gene: 11. The CDR3 DNA follows: TGTGCCAGCAGTCGACTAGGACAGGGGGTATTCGATACGCAGTATTTT. Residues: CASSRLGQGVFDTQYF.

This chain joins TRBV7-6 and TRBJ2-7; 11 bases align to TRBD1. This CDR3 has 14 amino acids. V lost 4 bases, J lost 6 bases, and 5 bases stayed unmatched. Germline assignment: CDR1 SGHVS and CDR2 FNYEAQ. CDR3 nucleotide sequence: TGTGCCAGCAGCTCGAGGACAGGGGGCTTCGAGCAGTACTTC. This encodes CASSSRTGGFEQYF. Full variable domain (rest looked up from reference TRBV7-6 and TRBJ2-7): GAGVSQSPRYKVTKRGQDVALRCDPISGHVSLYWYRQALGQGPEFLTYFNYEAQQDKSGLPNDRFSAERPEGSISTLTIQRTEQRDSAMYRCASSSRTGGFEQYFGPGTRLTVT.

This chain uses TRBV20-1 with TRBJ2-3; 9 bases fit TRBD2. This CDR3 has 14 amino acids. Unmatched junction bases numbered 7, after V lost 3 bases and J lost 6 bases. Germline CDR1 is DFQATT and CDR2 is SNEGSKA (reference sequence). The CDR3 sequence is CSASPRTSADTQYF. The CDR3 DNA sequence: TGCAGTGCTAGTCCCCGGACTAGCGCCGATACGCAGTATTTT.

This chain connects TRBV18 to TRBJ2-7; TRBD2 is a possible D gene (6 bases). V was pared by 3 bases and J by 5 bases, with 17 bases between. This CDR3 comprises 15 residues. Germline V gene sequence: CDR1 KGHSH, CDR2 LQKENI. The CDR3 DNA is TGTGCCAGCTCACCGCGCCGGCAGGGAGGCGACGAGCAGTACTTC. Its protein is CASSPRRQGGDEQYF.

The chain recombines TRBV27 with TRBJ1-1; the D gene is possibly TRBD1 (6 bases). V shed 3 bases and J shed 10 bases, with 12 bases lying between them. CDR3 size: 12 residues. From germline, CDR1 is MNHEY and CDR2 SMNVEV (reference sequence). Written as DNA, the CDR3 is TGTGCCAGCAGTTTTTTACAGGGTAGAGCTTTCTTT. Its protein is CASSFLQGRAFF.

The chain employs TRBV10-3 and TRBJ2-6, with TRBD2 as a possible D gene (5 bases). CDR1 ENHRY and CDR2 SYGVKD come from the germline V gene. This CDR3 has 15 residues. Between the trimmed V and J ends, which lost 3 bases and 0 bases, there was a span of 6 bases. CDR3 DNA: TGTGCCATCAGTGACGGGGACTCTGGGGCCAACGTCCTGACTTTC. It codes for CAISDGDSGANVLTF.

V is TRBV25-1 and J is TRBJ2-3; 10 positions match TRBD1. The CDR3 contains 15 residues. Germline V gene sequence: CDR1 MGHDK, CDR2 SYGVNS. The V segment lost 6 bases and the J segment 1 base; nucleotides outside the gene matches: 4. The CDR3 here is CASSRQGAGTDTQYF. CDR3 DNA: TGTGCCAGCAGCCGACAGGGGGCCGGCACAGATACGCAGTATTTT. Complete variable domain (other parts from reference TRBV25-1 and TRBJ2-3): EADIYQTPRYLVIGTGKKITLECSQTMGHDKMYWYQQDPGMELHLIHYSYGVNSTEKGDLSSESTVSRIRTEHFPLTLESARPSHTSQYLCASSRQGAGTDTQYFGPGTRLTVL.

J is TRBJ2-7 and V is TRBV6-2 or TRBV6-3; D is unresolved. The V end was cut by 0 bases, the J end by 4 bases, with 4 bases between. Germline-derived CDR1 and CDR2 are MNHEY and SVGEGT. The CDR3 covers 12 residues. In DNA form, the CDR3 reads TGTGCCAGCAGTTACTCGTCGTACGAGCAGTACTTC. Residues: CASSYSSYEQYF.

The chain couples TRBV12-5 to TRBJ2-2; 12 bases are a match to TRBD2. Trimming cost V 0 bases and J 4 bases; bases outside gene matches: 9. The length of the CDR3 is 19 residues. Germline CDR1 and CDR2: LGHNT and FRNRAP. CDR3: CASGLVGLAGGPVTGELFF. CDR3 sequence (DNA): TGTGCTAGTGGTTTGGTAGGGCTAGCGGGGGGGCCTGTCACCGGGGAGCTGTTTTTT.

This clone has a single count. The chain combines TRBV29-1 with TRBJ2-1; no clear D. The V end was cut by 6 bases, the J end by 2 bases, with 11 bases between. Germline CDR1 reads SQVTM; CDR2 reads ANQGSEA. This CDR3 contains 13 residues. CDR3 nucleotide sequence: TGCAGCGTCGATTATAGCCCCTACAATGAGCAGTTCTTC. As protein: CSVDYSPYNEQFF.

This clone has just one count. The chain couples TRBV27 to TRBJ2-7; D gene uncertain. Germline CDR1 MNHEY, CDR2 SMNVEV (reference sequence). The V gene lost 2 bases and the J gene lost 3 bases, with 11 bases spanning the gap. The CDR3 runs to 14 residues. The CDR3 is CASSLIGRIYEQYF. The CDR3 region has the DNA TGTGCCAGCAGTTTAATTGGCAGAATCTACGAGCAGTACTTC.

The chain carries TRBV2 and TRBJ1-2; the D is unclear. There are 15 residues in the CDR3. CDR1 and CDR2 from the germline V gene are SNHLY and FYNNEI. Trimming removed 6 bases from V and 0 bases from J, with 14 bases in between. The CDR3 region is CASSANLIANYGYTF. The CDR3 nucleotides are TGTGCCAGCAGCGCGAACCTAATAGCTAACTATGGCTACACCTTC. The whole variable domain, remainder taken from reference TRBV2 and TRBJ1-2, is EPEVTQTPSHQVTQMGQEVILRCVPISNHLYFYWYRQILGQKVEFLVSFYNNEISEKSEIFDDQFSVERPDGSNFTLKIRSTKLEDSAMYFCASSANLIANYGYTFGSGTRLTVV.

The chain joins TRBV19 to TRBJ2-5; TRBD2 agrees at 7 bases. This CDR3 comprises 15 residues. Germline V gene sequence: CDR1 LNHDA, CDR2 SQIVND (reference sequence). Unmatched junction bases numbered 11, after V lost 5 bases and J lost 5 bases. The CDR3 spells CASSVTSGASETQYF. CDR3 sequence (DNA): TGTGCCAGTAGTGTGACGAGCGGGGCCAGTGAGACCCAGTACTTC.

This chain joins TRBV5-5 and TRBJ1-2; D is undetermined. The V gene's germline CDR1 is SGHKS and CDR2 YYEKEE (reference sequence). The CDR3 loop spans 15 amino acids. The V end lost 0 bases, the J end lost 8 bases, and 17 bases lay between the germline ends. For the CDR3, the DNA is TGTGCCAGCAGCTTGGGTGGCCCGATAATGGAGGGCTACACCTTC. Amino acids: CASSLGGPIMEGYTF.

The V call is TRBV10-2, the J call TRBJ1-4; a possible D gene is TRBD1 (6 bases). Looked up from germline, CDR1 is WSHSY and CDR2 is SAAADI. The V and J ends lost 2 bases and 2 bases respectively, with 12 bases between them. The CDR3 is 16 residues long. CDR3 sequence: CASSEPTGTTNEKLFF. CDR3 DNA: TGCGCCAGCAGTGAGCCTACAGGGACCACTAATGAAAAACTGTTTTTT.

The gene calls are TRBV7-8 and TRBJ2-3; 7 bases are shared with TRBD1. Germline values: CDR1 SGHVS, CDR2 FQNEAQ. Trimming took 7 bases from V and 1 from J; bases not matched to a gene: 11. This CDR3 is built from 16 residues. The CDR3 DNA reads TGTGCCAGCATCTTTGACAGGGCTCGAGGCACAGATACGCAGTATTTT. Its protein product is CASIFDRARGTDTQYF. Variable domain in full (rest from reference TRBV7-8 and TRBJ2-3): GAGVSQSPRYKVAKRGQDVALRCDPISGHVSLFWYQQALGQGPEFLTYFQNEAQLDKSGLPSDRFFAERPEGSVSTLKIQRTQQEDSAVYLCASIFDRARGTDTQYFGPGTRLTVL.

The gene calls are TRBV6-6 and TRBJ1-1; TRBD1 is a possible D gene (6 bases). Between the trimmed V and J ends, which lost 1 base and 0 bases, there was a span of 9 bases. Germline V gene lookup returns CDR1 MNHNY and CDR2 SVGAGI (reference sequence). This CDR3 has 15 amino acids. Here the CDR3 DNA reads TGTGCCAGCAGTTACTTGGACAGCTTGAACACTGAAGCTTTCTTT. Encoded protein: CASSYLDSLNTEAFF.